This T cell receptor (beta chain) was recovered during a study of response to subunit inactivated influenza vaccine. Germline CDR1 MNHEY, CDR2 SVGAGI. CDR3 length: 17 amino acids. With 0 bases clipped from V and 4 bases from J, the junction kept 7 bases outside the gene matches. This clonotype has ten or more counts. Its specificity is unknown. Study conclusions and caveats: The authors put forward the suggestion that each seasonal influenza vaccination may bring in only a limited number of new T cells.

TCRdb re-called the RT-PCR reads through MiXCR, storing one row per CDR3 protein. The sample carries approximately 700,000 distinct CDR3 sequences, more than 11% recorded once. The sequencing here drew on PBMCs from blood, taken around 14 days before vaccination. The J gene is TRBJ2-2, the V gene TRBV6-5, with 8 nucleotides matching TRBD1. The source of this sequence is a man aged 50-60 years who received an inactivated influenza vaccine. The CDR3 DNA is TGTGCCAGCAGTTACTCCTGGACAGGGCGGATCACCGGGGAGCTGTTTTTT. This codes for CASSYSWTGRITGELFF.